In its sample, the clone carrying this TCR beta chain was seen many times. TCRdb used MiXCR to reprocess the RT-PCR reads, holding one entry per CDR3 protein. The table shows 550,000 to 750,000 distinct CDR3 sequences, with over 12% occurring only once. This TCR was sampled from a female donor in good health, serving as a healthy control. Sequenced input: memory CD4+ T cells from blood.

Written as DNA, the CDR3 is TGCGCCAGCAGCTCGGAGATAGCGGTCTACAATGAGCAGTTCTTC. Amino acids: CASSSEIAVYNEQFF. This chain joins TRBV5-1 and TRBJ2-1, with D possibly being TRBD2 (6 bases). This CDR3 has 15 residues. Germline assignment: CDR1 SGHRS and CDR2 YFSETQ. V was pared by 3 bases and J by 3 bases, with 13 bases between.